The clone carrying this T cell receptor (beta chain) showed up many times. Germline values: CDR1 SQVTM, CDR2 ANQGSEA. The V end was cut by 1 base, the J end by 2 bases, with 12 bases between. CDR3 length: 15 amino acids. These data belong to a study of T cells in Graves' hyperthyroidism and ophthalmopathy. The investigators amplified TCR beta CDR3 regions from RNA transcripts. The TCR CDR3 first-round RT-PCR relied on the HTBI primer set. TCRdb re-derived calls from the multiplex PCR reads in MiXCR, one entry per CDR3 protein. Altogether 360,000 or so distinct CDR3 sequences are present, 15% being singletons, with the ten largest covering about 20%.

The receptor was isolated from a woman aged 60-70 years with Graves' ophthalmopathy. The chain recombines TRBV29-1 with TRBJ1-3; D is unresolved. The source material was blood. The CDR3 nucleotides are TGCAGCGTTGAAGGAGGGATCGGGACTGGAAACACCATATATTTT. Encoded protein: CSVEGGIGTGNTIYF.